The 27 T cell receptor beta chains reported below all come from one sample, sequenced in a study of blood T cell repertoires in COVID-19. Repertoires were generated with immunoSEQ multiplex PCR, while TCRdb's copy carries only in-frame clones and drops some. The sample records about 120,000 clones, around nine tenths being singletons. The sample comprised peripheral blood. The receptors derive from an older woman who had recovered from COVID-19.

V gene TRBV9 combines with J gene TRBJ2-3, with no clear D. Germline V gene data show CDR1 as SGDLS and CDR2 as YYNGEE. Trimming took 0 bases from V and 4 from J, leaving 6 bases between them. The CDR3 runs to 13 residues. The CDR3 loop is CASSVVGSDTQYF. CDR3 sequence (DNA): TGTGCCAGCAGCGTAGTCGGGTCAGATACGCAGTATTTT.

The CDR3 DNA follows: TGTGCAAGTCGCCCGTCCCCTCGGGGGGGGAATGAGCAGTTCTTC. Translation gives CASRPSPRGGNEQFF. V usage is TRBV12-2 and J usage is TRBJ2-1; the table gives TRBD2 as D, unverified against the DNA. TRBV12-2 is noted as a pseudogene. This CDR3 has 15 residues.

V and J are TRBV28 and TRBJ1-5; TRBD1 aligns across 8 bases. CDR1 MDHEN and CDR2 SYDVKM come from the germline V gene. This CDR3 has 14 amino acids. With V trimmed by 7 bases and J by 4 bases, 6 bases remained unmatched. CDR3 DNA: TGTGCCAGCAACTCGGGACAGGTAAATCAGCCCCAGCATTTT. This codes for CASNSGQVNQPQHF.

This clone has a handful of counts. The J gene is TRBJ1-1, the V gene TRBV18; the D is unclear. Trimming shortened V by 3 bases and J by 4 bases, and 9 bases separated the two germline ends. The V gene's germline CDR1 is KGHSH and CDR2 LQKENI. This CDR3 has 13 residues. CDR3 region: CASSPRAGTEAFF. In nucleotides, the CDR3 is TGTGCCAGCTCACCGAGGGCTGGCACTGAAGCTTTCTTT.

This rearrangement joins TRBV5-1 to TRBJ2-1, with D tentatively TRBD2 (5 bases). Germline V gives CDR1 SGHRS, CDR2 YFSETQ. V was clipped by 1 base and J by 8 bases, with 10 bases between them. This CDR3 has 13 residues. The CDR3 DNA reads as TGCGCCAGCAGCTTGACTAGGAACTATGAGCAGTTCTTC. As protein: CASSLTRNYEQFF.

The rearrangement links TRBV7-3 to TRBJ2-5; TRBD2 aligns across 15 bases. V was pared by 3 bases and J by 5 bases, with 7 bases of the junction left unmatched. The germline V gene has CDR1 SGHTA and CDR2 FQGTGA. The CDR3 totals 17 residues. CDR3 sequence: CASSFPGLAGGGETQYF. CDR3 coding DNA: TGTGCCAGCAGCTTCCCGGGACTAGCGGGGGGAGGGGAGACCCAGTACTTC.

This chain joins TRBV4-3 and TRBJ1-4; possibly TRBD1 for D (5 bases). Deletions cut 1 base from V and 7 bases from J, with 13 bases between. This CDR3 comprises 15 residues. Germline V gene lookup returns CDR1 LGHNA and CDR2 YSLEER. DNA of the CDR3: TGCGCCAGCAGCCAAGGGGGGGGGAAAGGTGAAAAACTGTTTTTT. Translated: CASSQGGGKGEKLFF.

The rearrangement joins TRBV7-2 to TRBJ2-7; 9 bases fit TRBD2. The CDR3 is 14 residues long. V was pared by 5 bases and J by 4 bases, with 6 bases of the junction left unmatched. In germline, CDR1 is SGHTA, CDR2 FQGNSA. The CDR3, as DNA: TGTGCCAGCAGCCAGACTAGCGGACAATACGAGCAGTACTTC. Translation gives CASSQTSGQYEQYF.

The CDR3 nucleotides read TGTGCCAGCAGCAAAGGAATCGGGGGGGGATGCCAAGAGACCCAGTACTTC. It translates to CASSKGIGGGCQETQYF. V usage is TRBV21-1 and J usage is TRBJ2-5; the table gives TRBD2 as D, unverified against the DNA. TRBV21-1 is a listed pseudogene. There are 17 residues in the CDR3.

The rearrangement links TRBV7-8 to TRBJ2-1; TRBD2 agrees at 7 bases. This CDR3 is 17 amino acids long. The trim removed 3 bases at V and 6 bases at J, leaving 14 bases unmatched. The germline CDR1 and CDR2 sequences are SGHVS and FQNEAQ. This CDR3 is CASSLQTSHTLGNEQFF. CDR3 bases: TGTGCCAGCAGCTTGCAGACTAGCCATACCCTGGGCAATGAGCAGTTCTTC.

V usage is TRBV7-2 and J usage is TRBJ2-2; 8 nucleotides align to TRBD2. The CDR3 runs 14 residues. The J segment lost 10 bases and the V segment lost 5 bases, leaving 9 bases of the junction unmatched. Germline CDR1 SGHTA, CDR2 FQGNSA. This CDR3 is CASSVYAGGSELFF. In nucleotides, the CDR3 is TGTGCCAGCAGCGTGTATGCGGGGGGCTCGGAGCTGTTTTTT.

This clone was detected only once. The chain links TRBV5-4 to TRBJ2-2, with 8 bases identical to TRBD1. J lost 3 bases, V lost 4 bases, and 8 bases had no gene match. CDR3 length: 16 amino acids. Germline CDR1 SGHNT, CDR2 YYREEE (reference sequence). DNA for the CDR3: TGTGCCAGCAGCCCTGTGGGGGACAGGCACACCGGGGAGCTGTTTTTT. This encodes CASSPVGDRHTGELFF.

This clone came up once. The rearrangement joins TRBV7-9 to TRBJ2-4; maybe TRBD1 (7 bases). The germline V gene encodes CDR1 SEHNR and CDR2 FQNEAQ (reference sequence). The length of the CDR3 is 13 residues. The ends were cut back, 5 bases at V and 8 bases at J, with 13 bases in the middle. Here the CDR3 DNA reads TGTGCCAGCAGCCTAGGGGGCGGGGACATTCAGTACTTC. Protein sequence: CASSLGGGDIQYF.

This chain joins TRBV24-1 and TRBJ1-5; the match to TRBD1 covers 10 bases. The CDR3 length is 15 residues. J lost 5 bases, V lost 9 bases, and 9 bases had no gene match. Germline V gene sequence: CDR1 KGHDR, CDR2 SFDVKD. The CDR3 protein is CATQVGGTGDQPQHF. The CDR3 DNA reads as TGTGCCACCCAAGTGGGGGGGACAGGGGATCAGCCCCAGCATTTT.

The count of this clone is one. This chain connects TRBV15 to TRBJ1-1; the D gene is possibly TRBD1 (6 bases). The CDR3 is made up of 12 amino acids. Germline V CDR1 and CDR2: LNHNV, YYDKDF (reference sequence). V lost 1 base to trimming and J lost 10 bases, with 10 bases between them. The CDR3 region is CATSRVRGGAFF. In DNA form, the CDR3 reads TGTGCCACCAGCAGAGTGAGGGGGGGAGCTTTCTTT.

This sequence joins TRBV6-1 and TRBJ1-1; 9 positions match TRBD1. The trim removed 3 bases at V and 5 bases at J, leaving 10 bases unmatched. There are 16 residues in the CDR3. Germline V gene lookup returns CDR1 MNHNS and CDR2 SASEGT. The CDR3, as DNA: TGTGCCAGCAGTGATGGGGGGACAGGGAGGGGGACTGAAGCTTTCTTT. It codes for CASSDGGTGRGTEAFF.

The genes are TRBV4-2 and TRBJ2-1; D is possibly TRBD2 (7 bases). The length of the CDR3 is 17 residues. Trimming removed 4 bases at V and 0 bases at J, with 16 bases between. CDR1 is LGHNA, CDR2 YNFKEQ, per germline. CDR3 nucleotides: TGTGCCAGCAGCCCCCGGGGGCGGGGGACCTCCTACAATGAGCAGTTCTTC. It is translated as CASSPRGRGTSYNEQFF.

V and J are TRBV6-2 or TRBV6-3 and TRBJ2-1, with TRBD2 identical over 13 bases. The trim removed 2 bases at V and 4 bases at J, leaving 2 bases unmatched. The CDR3 covers 16 residues. Germline V gene data show CDR1 as MNHEY and CDR2 as SVGEGT. CDR3 nucleotides: TGTGCCAGCAGTTACGCGGGACTAGCGGGATACAATGAGCAGTTCTTC. Translating gives CASSYAGLAGYNEQFF.

This rearrangement joins TRBV6-5 to TRBJ2-7; the D gene is possibly TRBD1 (6 bases). Germline V gene sequence: CDR1 MNHEY, CDR2 SVGAGI. This CDR3 comprises 15 residues. Trimming took 2 bases from V and 2 from J, leaving 13 bases between them. In DNA form, the CDR3 reads TGTGCCAGCAGTTACCGACAGGCTCCTACCTACGAGCAGTACTTC. It yields the protein CASSYRQAPTYEQYF.

The chain uses TRBV5-1 and TRBJ2-7, with TRBD2 matching over 13 bases. The CDR3 loop spans 17 amino acids. CDR1 is SGHRS, CDR2 YFSETQ, per germline. J was trimmed by 2 bases and V by 4 bases; bases with no gene match: 9. CDR3 in amino acids: CASSIGLAGVRPYEQYF. Here the CDR3 DNA reads TGCGCCAGCAGCATAGGACTAGCGGGAGTACGCCCCTACGAGCAGTACTTC. The complete variable domain, with remaining parts taken from reference TRBV5-1 and TRBJ2-7, reads KAGVTQTPRYLIKTRGQQVTLSCSPISGHRSVSWYQQTPGQGLQFLFEYFSETQRNKGNFPGRFSGRQFSNSRSEMNVSTLELGDSALYLCASSIGLAGVRPYEQYFGPGTRLTVT.

The chain uses TRBV4-2 and TRBJ1-2; D gene uncertain. Trimming pared 0 bases from V and 6 bases from J, leaving 8 bases between. CDR3 length equals 13 residues. Per germline, CDR1 LGHNA and CDR2 YNFKEQ. This chain's CDR3 is CASSQEGRDGYTF. CDR3 DNA sequence: TGTGCCAGCAGCCAAGAGGGGAGAGATGGCTACACCTTC.

The J gene is TRBJ2-2, the V gene TRBV3-1 (or the pseudogene TRBV3-2); 9 bases are a match to TRBD2. V shed 3 bases, J shed 5 bases, and the junction held 7 bases outside the gene matches. The V gene's germline CDR1 is LGHDT and CDR2 YNNKEL (reference sequence). This CDR3 has 16 residues. CDR3 coding DNA: TGTGCCAGCAGCCATAGCGGGAGTATGGGGACCGGGGAGCTGTTTTTT. It is translated as CASSHSGSMGTGELFF.

The rearrangement links TRBV7-2 to TRBJ2-3, with 10 bases matching TRBD2. The ends lost 5 bases at V and 2 bases at J; junction bases unmatched: 4. Germline values: CDR1 SGHTA, CDR2 FQGNSA. This CDR3 spans 15 amino acids. The CDR3 nucleotides read TGTGCCAGCAGCCTTACTAGCGGGGACACAGATACGCAGTATTTT. Residues: CASSLTSGDTDTQYF.

This clone was seen just once. This chain uses TRBV28 with TRBJ1-2; 8 bases are shared with TRBD1. Germline V gene lookup returns CDR1 MDHEN and CDR2 SYDVKM. The CDR3 loop spans 14 amino acids. Losses at the gene ends were 2 bases for V and 7 bases for J; bases not matched to a gene: 6. The CDR3 bases are TGTGCCAGCAGTTTACCCGGGACAGGTTTTGGCTACACCTTC. This codes for CASSLPGTGFGYTF.

The genes are TRBV29-1 and TRBJ2-6, with 9 bases matching TRBD1. Germline loops: CDR1 SQVTM, CDR2 ANQGSEA. The CDR3 consists of 18 residues. Trimming took 7 bases from V and 1 from J; bases not matched to a gene: 14. Here the CDR3 reads CSAQVYGQGSSGANVLTF. Here the CDR3 DNA reads TGCAGCGCCCAAGTCTACGGACAGGGGTCGTCTGGGGCCAACGTCCTGACTTTC.

This chain uses TRBV7-2 with TRBJ1-1; no definite D call. The V and J ends lost 2 bases and 3 bases respectively, with 7 bases between them. This CDR3 spans 13 amino acids. Germline V lookup: CDR1 SGHTA, CDR2 FQGNSA. CDR3 bases: TGTGCCAGCAGCTTATTCTCCTACACTGAAGCTTTCTTT. Its translation is CASSLFSYTEAFF.

This rearrangement joins TRBV3-1 (or the pseudogene TRBV3-2) to TRBJ2-1; TRBD2 aligns across 9 bases. Trimming removed 2 bases from V and 2 bases from J; junction bases left unmatched: 1. In germline, CDR1 is LGHDT, CDR2 YNNKEL (reference sequence). The CDR3 runs 15 residues. The DNA for the CDR3 is TGTGCCAGCAGCCAAAGCGGGGGGACCTACAATGAGCAGTTCTTC. Its translation is CASSQSGGTYNEQFF.